This T cell receptor (beta chain) comes out of a study of cytomegalovirus exposure and HLA in healthy donors. Study-wide results and caveats: Diagnosis of cytomegalovirus status made by the classifier reportedly showed high specificity and sensitivity. According to the study, some 160 TCR beta chains were cytomegalovirus-associated.

Germline loops: CDR1 LNHDA, CDR2 SQIVND (reference sequence). CDR3 length: 13 residues. The V end lost 8 bases, the J end lost 1 base, and 11 bases lay between the germline ends. Repertoires were generated with immunoSEQ multiplex PCR, while TCRdb's copy carries only in-frame clones and drops some. The sample gives 150,000 to 200,000 clones, 86% of which show up once; almost 1.5% is in the top ten. About this clone itself: Its target is unknown.

Material: PBMCs. V is TRBV19 and J is TRBJ1-1; D uncertain. The clonotype comes from a woman between 18 and 30 years old in good health and CMV-seronegative. The chain's CDR3 is CASWAMKNTEAFF. Here the CDR3 DNA reads TGTGCCAGTTGGGCCATGAAGAACACTGAAGCTTTCTTT.